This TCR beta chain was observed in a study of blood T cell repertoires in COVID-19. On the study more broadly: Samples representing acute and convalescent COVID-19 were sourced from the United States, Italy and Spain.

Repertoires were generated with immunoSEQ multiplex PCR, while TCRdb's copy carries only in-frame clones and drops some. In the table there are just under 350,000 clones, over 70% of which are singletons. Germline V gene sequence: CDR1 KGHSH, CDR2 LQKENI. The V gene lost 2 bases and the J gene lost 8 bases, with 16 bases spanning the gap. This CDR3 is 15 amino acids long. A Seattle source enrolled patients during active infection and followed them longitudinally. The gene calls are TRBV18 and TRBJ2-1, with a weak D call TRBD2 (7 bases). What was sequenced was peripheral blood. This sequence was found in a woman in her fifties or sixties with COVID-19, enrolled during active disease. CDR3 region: CASSPTLGGEYEQFF. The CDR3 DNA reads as TGTGCCAGCTCACCAACCTTAGGGGGGGAATATGAGCAGTTCTTC.